The TCR beta chain under discussion was sequenced for a study of blood T cells in healthy people across ages. This clonotype came up a few times. CDR1 is SQVTM and CDR2 is ANQGSEA in the germline V gene. V gave up 4 bases and J gave up 11 bases, with 11 bases separating them. The CDR3 extends over 10 amino acids. Together with a sample-barcoded 5' primer, a J-beta primer mix was included in a second PCR lasting about 7 to 11 cycles. TCRdb re-called the 5' RACE reads with MiXCR, one entry per CDR3 protein. The repertoire holds 1 million or so distinct CDR3 sequences, with roughly a quarter as singletons. The same data also contributed to another study, on T cells of mothers and their children.

V is TRBV29-1 and J is TRBJ1-1; no definite D call. Sequenced sample: blood. This receptor was identified in a girl aged 2 to 9 in good health. In nucleotides, the CDR3 is TGCAGCGTTGTAGGTCAGGCGGCTTTCTTT. Translating it yields CSVVGQAAFF.